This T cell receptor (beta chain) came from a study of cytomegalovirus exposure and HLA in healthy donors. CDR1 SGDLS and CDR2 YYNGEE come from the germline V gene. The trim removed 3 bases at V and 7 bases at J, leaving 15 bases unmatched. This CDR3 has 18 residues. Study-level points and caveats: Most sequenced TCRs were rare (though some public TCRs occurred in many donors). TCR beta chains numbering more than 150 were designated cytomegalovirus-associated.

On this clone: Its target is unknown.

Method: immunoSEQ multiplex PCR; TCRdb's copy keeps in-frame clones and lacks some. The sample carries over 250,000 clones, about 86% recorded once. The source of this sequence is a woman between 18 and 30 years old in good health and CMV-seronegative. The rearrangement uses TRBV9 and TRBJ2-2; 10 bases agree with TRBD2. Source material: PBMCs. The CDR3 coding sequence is TGTGCCAGCAGCGCTATCGGATCGGGACTAGCGAAGATCGGGGAGCTGTTTTTT. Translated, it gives CASSAIGSGLAKIGELFF.